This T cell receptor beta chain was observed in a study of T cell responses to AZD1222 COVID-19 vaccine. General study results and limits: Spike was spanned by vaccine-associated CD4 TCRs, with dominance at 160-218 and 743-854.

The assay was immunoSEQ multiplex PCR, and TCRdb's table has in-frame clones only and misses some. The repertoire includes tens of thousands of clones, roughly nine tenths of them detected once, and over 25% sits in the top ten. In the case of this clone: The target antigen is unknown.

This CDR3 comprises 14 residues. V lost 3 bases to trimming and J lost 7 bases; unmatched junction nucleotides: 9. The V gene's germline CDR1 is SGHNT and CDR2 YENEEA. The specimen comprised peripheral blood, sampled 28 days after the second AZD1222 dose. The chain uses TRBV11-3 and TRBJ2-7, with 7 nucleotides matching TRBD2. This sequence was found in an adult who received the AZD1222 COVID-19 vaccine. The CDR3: CASSLLREAGEQYF. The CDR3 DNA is TGTGCCAGCAGCTTGTTACGGGAGGCGGGTGAGCAGTACTTC.